This section outlines one T cell receptor beta chain sequence together with its context. Cohorts were assigned according to the clinical history that participants reported. Contact with a PCR-confirmed or clinician-diagnosed COVID-19 case occurred within 2 weeks of entry. This sample stems from a study of blood T cell repertoires in COVID-19. Germline V gene data show CDR1 as MNHEY and CDR2 as SVGAGI. This CDR3 is built from 15 residues. Trimming removed 7 bases from V and 6 bases from J; junction bases left unmatched: 9. Study processing details: Cell counts per sample came from amplifying reference gene primers. The assay was immunoSEQ multiplex PCR, and TCRdb's table has in-frame clones only and misses some. V, J and clone size are taken as reported in that table, and D and trimming were inferred from the DNA itself. Found here are 250,000 to 350,000 clones, just under 90% of them singletons; the top ten hold 2.5% to 3.5%.

The sample was PBMCs or T cells enriched from blood (not recorded which). The rearrangement joins TRBV6-5 to TRBJ2-1, with TRBD1 matching over 10 bases. The receptor comes from a woman aged 45 to 65 who had been exposed to COVID-19. The CDR3 region has the DNA TGTGCCAGCACTGGGACAGGGGCCCTCCTCAATGAGCAGTTCTTC. Residues: CASTGTGALLNEQFF.